This TCR beta chain was identified in a study of blood T cell repertoires in COVID-19. On the study more broadly: T cells, B-cell-depleted T cells, or PBMCs provided the cDNA or gDNA that served as material.

The authors' processing: How many nucleated cells were present was estimated from reference gene primer amplification. The method was immunoSEQ multiplex PCR; TCRdb's version includes in-frame clones alone and lacks a portion of them. V, J and clone size derive from that table, while D and trimming were established from the DNA sequence. The sample has 55,000 to 60,000 clones, 85% to 90% seen once; the top ten hold roughly 5%. The CDR3 is 15 residues long. V shed 5 bases and J shed 0 bases, with 13 bases lying between them. CDR1 and CDR2 from the germline V gene are MNHEY and SVGEGT. Sequencing was carried out using peripheral blood. The rearrangement links TRBV6-2 or TRBV6-3 to TRBJ1-1; weak D call: TRBD1 (5 bases). This receptor was identified in a man aged 40-49 years with active COVID-19. This chain's CDR3 is CASSQDTVMNTEAFF. Written as DNA, the CDR3 is TGTGCCAGCAGTCAGGACACCGTAATGAACACTGAAGCTTTCTTT.